This TCR beta chain was captured in a study of T cells after yellow fever vaccination. About this clonotype: What it binds is not known.

The V end was cut by 1 base, the J end by 5 bases, with 11 bases between. Germline values: CDR1 LGHDT, CDR2 YNNKEL (reference sequence). The CDR3 consists of 14 residues. By 5'RACE template switching, TCR cDNA was produced, with a universal primer site and UMIs added in the process. TCRdb independently ran MiXCR on the 5' RACE reads; one entry per CDR3 protein. The sample includes more than 350,000 distinct CDR3 sequences, around a tenth seen only once; the top ten take about 17%. General study results and limits: Clonotype sharing between CD4 and CD8 compartments was small. Abundant clonotypes from the bulk population could get into FACS-sorted repertoires as contaminants.

The sequenced sample was PBMCs, obtained on the day of the first yellow fever vaccination. This receptor was obtained from a young man who received the YFV17D yellow fever vaccine. The J gene is TRBJ2-5, the V gene TRBV3-1; either TRBD1 or TRBD2 may supply D (5 bases each). The DNA of the CDR3 is TGTGCCAGCAGCCAAGTCTCGGGGCTGGAGACCCAGTACTTC. Its translation is CASSQVSGLETQYF.